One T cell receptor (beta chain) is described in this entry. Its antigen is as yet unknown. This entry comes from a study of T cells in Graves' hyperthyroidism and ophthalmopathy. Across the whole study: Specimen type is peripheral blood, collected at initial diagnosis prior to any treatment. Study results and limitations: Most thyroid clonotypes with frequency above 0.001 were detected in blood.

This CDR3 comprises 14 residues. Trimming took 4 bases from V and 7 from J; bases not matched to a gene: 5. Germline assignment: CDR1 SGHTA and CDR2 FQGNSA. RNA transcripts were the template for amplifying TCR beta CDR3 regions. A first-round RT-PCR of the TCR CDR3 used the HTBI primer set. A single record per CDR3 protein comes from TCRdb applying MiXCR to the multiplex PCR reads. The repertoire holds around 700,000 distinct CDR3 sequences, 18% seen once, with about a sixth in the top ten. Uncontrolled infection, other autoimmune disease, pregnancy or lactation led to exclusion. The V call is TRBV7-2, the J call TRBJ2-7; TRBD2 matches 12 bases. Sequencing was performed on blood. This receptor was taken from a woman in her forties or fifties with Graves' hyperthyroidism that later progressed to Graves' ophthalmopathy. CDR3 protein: CASSSRLAGEEQYF. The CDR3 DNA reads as TGTGCCAGCAGCTCAAGACTAGCGGGGGAGGAGCAGTACTTC. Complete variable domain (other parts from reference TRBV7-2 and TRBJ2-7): GAGVSQSPSNKVTEKGKDVELRCDPISGHTALYWYRQSLGQGLEFLIYFQGNSAPDKSGLPSDRFSAERTGGSVSTLTIQRTQQEDSAVYLCASSSRLAGEEQYFGPGTRLTVT.